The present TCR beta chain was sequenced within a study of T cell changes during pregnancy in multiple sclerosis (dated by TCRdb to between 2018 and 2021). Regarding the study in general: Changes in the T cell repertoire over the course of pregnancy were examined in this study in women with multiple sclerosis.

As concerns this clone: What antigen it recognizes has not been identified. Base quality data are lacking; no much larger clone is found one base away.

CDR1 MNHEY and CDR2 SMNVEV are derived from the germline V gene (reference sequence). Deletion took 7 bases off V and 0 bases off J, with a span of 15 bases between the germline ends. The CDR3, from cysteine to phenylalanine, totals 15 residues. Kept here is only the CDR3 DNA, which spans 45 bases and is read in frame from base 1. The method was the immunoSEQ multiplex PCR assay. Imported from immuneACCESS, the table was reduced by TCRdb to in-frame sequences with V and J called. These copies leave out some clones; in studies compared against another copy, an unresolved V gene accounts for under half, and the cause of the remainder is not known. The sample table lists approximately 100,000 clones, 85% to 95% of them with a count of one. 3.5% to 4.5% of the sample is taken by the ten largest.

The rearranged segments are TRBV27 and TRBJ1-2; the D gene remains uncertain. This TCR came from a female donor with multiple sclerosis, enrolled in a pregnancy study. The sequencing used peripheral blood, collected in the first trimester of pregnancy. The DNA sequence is TGTGCCAGCAACCCGAGGAGGGCCACTAACTATGGCTACACCTTC. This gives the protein CASNPRRATNYGYTF.